Sequencing of this T cell receptor beta chain was carried out in a study of CD8+CD57+ T cells in acquired aplastic anemia (dated by TCRdb to the late 2010s). In the study overall: DNA extracted from sorted CD4+ and CD8+ cells had a mean of approximately 3.3 ug, with a range of roughly 0.19 to 27.4 ug. CD8+CD57+ expansion was defined as a frequency above the mean frequency observed in healthy subjects.

In the case of this clonotype: It has no known antigen specificity. This may be a read error: a much more frequent sequence differs by one nucleotide.

CDR1 MGHDK and CDR2 SYGVNS were looked up in the germline V gene. Inclusive of the bounding cysteine and phenylalanine, the CDR3 is 17 residues long. The kept DNA is CDR3 alone, 51 bases in frame from the first base. What the research found in general, with its limitations: Between patients and healthy controls, no significant difference in CD8+ Simpson's diversity was found (P=0.060). Nearly 30 CD8+ CDR3 sequences were found in both patients and controls but appeared to be highly expressed in patients and within the immunodominant clones of the patients.

Flow cytometry had shown CD8+CD57+ cell expansion in the patients selected for sequencing. Severe acquired aplastic anemia was diagnosed in all patients according to International Study of Aplastic Anemia and Agranulocytosis and Camitta criteria. At the time blood was sampled, none of the patients had received any therapy. TCR repertoires of sorted CD4+ and CD8+ blood T cells from severe aplastic anemia patients and healthy subjects were deep-sequenced in the study. In the USA, patient enrollment took place under clinicaltrials.gov protocols 00001620, 01623167, 00001397, 00071045, 00081523 and 00961064. Ficoll-Paque density gradient centrifugation was used to isolate peripheral blood mononuclear cells. Before DNA extraction, CD4+ and CD8+ T cells were sorted by FACS or by magnetic beads. Profiling of TCR beta VDJ combinations and CDR3 sequences used genomic DNA as the template. TCR repertoire sequencing was run on an Illumina HiSeq 2000. The paper's data handling went like this. TRBV/TRBJ rearrangement plots, CDR3 size and DJ length profiles, and Simpson's diversity index were used to evaluate the repertoires. The immunodominant clone was defined as the most abundant DNA sequence in deep sequencing data. CDR3 amino acid sequences were screened for sharing across subjects and compared with published repertoires and the VDJdb database. Through fastp at Q25 and MiXCR, TCRdb rebuilt clones from the public reads, retaining in-frame beta chains. Rows are unified per CDR3 protein, each entry keeping the most common DNA and genes. The V and J calls were not made by the authors but by TCRdb's processing. For this sample there are around 120,000 distinct CDR3 sequences; about 40% appear just once. Of the sample, over 2% falls within the top ten clones.

The sequence links TRBV25-1 to TRBJ2-3; 7 central nucleotides agree with TRBD1. The clonotype was recovered from a human donor with aplastic anemia. The sequencing sample was made of sorted CD4+, CD8+, or CD8+CD57+ T cells (not recorded which) from PBMCs. This receptor has the CDR3 CASSRNPGGQPPDTQSF. The sequenced DNA is TGCGCCAGCAGCCGAAATCCTGGGGGACAGCCGCCAGATACGCAGTCTTTT.